This is a list of T cell receptor beta chains from one sample in a study of blood T cell repertoires in COVID-19. TCRdb keeps only in-frame clones here, not all; method: immunoSEQ multiplex PCR. The data contain about 190,000 clones, 84% of them singletons. The sequenced sample was PBMCs or T cells enriched from blood (not recorded which). These receptors originate from a woman under 40 who had recovered from COVID-19. CDR3s include the opening cysteine and the closing phenylalanine or tryptophan. D genes are given only for firm matches. Rows may omit the clone size; those that give it use once, few, many or a size class.

V gene	D gene	J gene	clone size	CDR3 protein	CDR3 DNA
TRBV11-2	TRBD2	TRBJ2-2	.	CASSRRKLGTSGTGGELFF	TGTGCCAGCAGCCGACGGAAACTCGGGACTAGCGGGACGGGCGGGGAGCTGTTTTTT
TRBV7-8	.	TRBJ2-1	.	CASSFGVGTEQFF	TGTGCCAGCAGCTTTGGTGTTGGGACAGAGCAGTTCTTC
TRBV19	TRBD1	TRBJ1-3	.	CASSTQGTNSGNTIYF	TGTGCCAGTAGCACACAGGGGACAAACTCTGGAAACACCATATATTTT
TRBV11-3	.	TRBJ2-2	.	CASSPTGTYNTGELFF	TGTGCCAGCAGCCCGACCGGGACTTACAACACCGGGGAGCTGTTTTTT
TRBV24-1	TRBD1	TRBJ1-2	.	CATSGAGTGVYGYTF	TGTGCCACCAGTGGCGCCGGGACAGGGGTCTATGGCTACACCTTC
TRBV19	.	TRBJ1-1	.	CASSIDLGPGTEAFF	TGTGCCAGTAGTATAGATTTGGGCCCGGGGACTGAAGCTTTCTTT
TRBV5-3	.	TRBJ1-6	.	CARSALPGDSPLHF	TGTGCCAGAAGCGCCCTCCCAGGGGATTCACCCCTCCACTTT
TRBV5-6	.	TRBJ2-7	.	CASNQLDRSPSSYEQYF	TGTGCCAGCAACCAGTTGGACAGAAGTCCTAGCTCCTACGAGCAGTACTTC
TRBV24-1	TRBD1	TRBJ2-6	.	CATSHRTGAGRGVLTF	TGTGCCACCAGCCACAGGACAGGGGCCGGTAGGGGCGTCCTGACTTTC
TRBV11-2	TRBD1	TRBJ1-6	.	CASSFRSGTGISPLHF	TGTGCCAGCAGCTTTAGGTCGGGGACAGGGATTTCACCCCTCCACTTT
TRBV7-2	TRBD1	TRBJ2-7	few	CASSSGGIKTYEQYF	TGTGCCAGCAGCTCAGGGGGCATAAAGACCTACGAGCAGTACTTC
TRBV30	TRBD1	TRBJ2-4	.	CAWSVPDRGRIRVIQYF	TGTGCCTGGAGTGTCCCTGACAGGGGGCGTATAAGGGTCATTCAGTACTTC
TRBV11-2	.	TRBJ1-2	.	CASSLAREGGYTF	TGTGCCAGCAGCTTAGCCAGGGAAGGTGGCTACACCTTC
TRBV19	.	TRBJ2-7	.	CASSPSGTSTAYEQYF	TGTGCCAGTAGTCCCAGCGGTACTTCCACGGCCTACGAGCAGTACTTC
TRBV6-5	.	TRBJ1-5	.	CASSRTGVGNQPQHF	TGTGCCAGCAGCAGGACGGGGGTCGGCAATCAGCCCCAGCATTTT
TRBV2	TRBD1	TRBJ1-2	.	CASWSGQGLGGYTF	TGTGCCAGCTGGTCCGGACAGGGGCTTGGCGGCTACACTTTC
TRBV28	TRBD2	TRBJ2-7	.	CASSLAGLAGGTSYEQYF	TGTGCCAGCAGTTTGGCGGGACTAGCGGGAGGTACTTCCTACGAGCAGTACTTC
TRBV4-1	.	TRBJ1-1	.	CASSQVVNTEAFF	TGCGCCAGCAGCCAAGTCGTGAACACTGAAGCTTTCTTT
TRBV6-4	.	TRBJ1-2	.	CASSPTRAGAGYTF	TGTGCCAGCAGCCCCACCCGGGCGGGGGCTGGCTACACCTTC
TRBV5-1	.	TRBJ2-1	.	CASSVENEQFF	TGCGCCAGCAGCGTAGAAAATGAGCAGTTCTTC
TRBV10-3	TRBD2	TRBJ2-7	.	CAISESRLAGAVQYF	TGTGCCATCAGTGAGTCGAGACTAGCGGGAGCCGTGCAGTACTTC
TRBV19	.	TRBJ2-5	.	CASSIDRRETQYF	TGTGCCAGTAGTATAGATCGTCGGGAGACCCAGTACTTC
TRBV20-1	.	TRBJ1-1	.	CSASTGLMNTEAFF	TGCAGTGCTAGTACAGGGTTGATGAACACTGAAGCTTTCTTT
TRBV4-1	.	TRBJ2-7	.	CASSQDAPGDASDRRNYEQYF	TGCGCCAGCAGCCAAGATGCTCCCGGGGACGCATCAGACAGGAGGAACTACGAGCAGTACTTC
TRBV7-2	TRBD2	TRBJ2-7	.	CASSLVGGGEQYF	TGTGCCAGCAGCTTAGTCGGGGGGGGCGAGCAGTACTTC
TRBV4-2	TRBD2	TRBJ2-3	.	CASSQDPGLAGSSTDTQYF	TGTGCCAGCAGCCAAGATCCGGGACTAGCGGGTTCTAGCACAGATACGCAGTATTTT
TRBV29-1	.	TRBJ1-1	.	CSVIDSLNTEAFF	TGCAGCGTTATCGACAGCTTGAACACTGAAGCTTTCTTT
TRBV6-2/TRBV6-3	.	TRBJ2-7	once	CASSGRLAGEQYF	TGTGCCAGCAGTGGGAGGCTAGCTGGCGAGCAGTACTTC
TRBV7-2	.	TRBJ1-6	.	CASSAHGSYNSPLHF	TGTGCCAGCAGCGCCCACGGGTCCTATAATTCACCCCTCCACTTT
TRBV6-1	.	TRBJ1-5	.	CASSDGVGSNQPQHF	TGTGCCAGCAGTGACGGGGTGGGTAGCAATCAGCCCCAGCATTTT
TRBV20-1	.	TRBJ2-7	.	CSASRLAETYEQYF	TGCAGTGCTAGTAGGCTAGCTGAAACCTACGAGCAGTACTTC
TRBV18	TRBD1	TRBJ1-1	.	CASSPKQGPNTEAFF	TGTGCCAGCTCACCAAAACAGGGGCCCAACACTGAAGCTTTCTTT
TRBV7-6	TRBD2	TRBJ2-1	.	CASSPLGGGVNNEQFF	TGTGCCAGCAGCCCCCTCGGGGGGGGCGTAAATAATGAGCAGTTCTTC
TRBV5-1	TRBD2	TRBJ2-1	.	CASSLASGVVLYNEQFF	TGCGCCAGCAGCTTGGCTAGCGGAGTGGTCCTCTACAATGAGCAGTTCTTC
TRBV6-5	.	TRBJ1-5	.	CASSSARAPSNQPQHF	TGTGCCAGCAGTTCCGCCCGCGCCCCTAGCAATCAGCCCCAGCATTTT
TRBV30	.	TRBJ1-2	once	CAWSTQSYGYTF	TGTGCCTGGAGTACGCAGTCCTATGGCTACACCTTC
TRBV18	.	TRBJ1-1	.	CASSSGVMNTEAFF	TGTGCCAGCTCATCCGGGGTCATGAACACTGAAGCTTTCTTT
TRBV6-5	.	TRBJ1-3	.	CASQLLLGPGNTIYF	TGTGCCAGCCAATTGTTATTGGGCCCTGGAAACACCATATATTTT
TRBV20-1	.	TRBJ2-1	.	CSASGQGYNEQFF	TGCAGTGCTAGTGGGCAGGGCTACAATGAGCAGTTCTTC
TRBV19	.	TRBJ1-2	.	CASRTERGYTF	TGTGCCAGTAGGACGGAGCGAGGCTACACCTTC
TRBV19	.	TRBJ1-6	.	CASSTPGRGSYNSPLHF	TGTGCCAGTAGTACCCCGGGCAGGGGCTCCTATAATTCACCCCTCCACTTT
TRBV19	.	TRBJ2-1	.	CASSIGTPQVYNEQFF	TGTGCCAGTAGTATCGGGACACCTCAGGTCTACAATGAGCAGTTCTTC
TRBV25-1	.	TRBJ1-2	.	CASSRAGGVFSNYGYTF	TGTGCCAGCAGCCGCGCCGGCGGGGTCTTTTCTAACTATGGCTACACCTTC
TRBV5-8	.	TRBJ2-2	.	CASSLVGANTGELFF	TGTGCCAGCAGCTTGGTAGGGGCGAACACCGGGGAGCTGTTTTTT
TRBV24-1	.	TRBJ1-2	.	CATSGPPGAIDYGYTF	TGTGCCACCAGTGGACCACCAGGGGCGATCGACTATGGCTACACCTTC
TRBV7-9	.	TRBJ1-1	.	CASSLERDWNTEAFF	TGTGCCAGCAGCTTAGAACGAGATTGGAACACTGAAGCTTTCTTT
TRBV2	TRBD1	TRBJ1-5	.	CASSEEGAPNQPQHF	TGTGCCAGCAGTGAGGAGGGGGCTCCCAATCAGCCCCAGCATTTT
TRBV28	TRBD1	TRBJ1-4	.	CASSQTGLEEKLFF	TGTGCCAGCAGTCAGACAGGGTTGGAGGAAAAACTGTTTTTT
TRBV3-1/TRBV3-2	TRBD2	TRBJ2-1	.	CASSQVWREKSYNEQFF	TGTGCCAGCAGCCAAGTTTGGCGGGAGAAGTCCTACAATGAGCAGTTCTTC
TRBV7-2	.	TRBJ1-1	.	CASSLEGGNTEAFF	TGTGCCAGCAGCTTAGAAGGGGGGAACACTGAAGCTTTCTTT
TRBV30	.	TRBJ2-5	.	CAWSSTRTRRGDGWQETQYF	TGTGCCTGGAGTAGCACACGGACTAGGAGGGGGGACGGGTGGCAAGAGACCCAGTACTTC
TRBV28	TRBD1	TRBJ2-7	.	CASSFTDREVYEQYF	TGTGCCAGCAGTTTTACGGACAGGGAAGTGTACGAGCAGTACTTC
TRBV6-5	TRBD1	TRBJ1-6	.	CASGDSTYNSPLHF	TGTGCCAGCGGGGACAGTACCTATAATTCACCCCTCCACTTT